The clone carrying this T cell receptor beta chain turned up a few times. The entry originates in a study of CD8+ T cells in alopecia areata. Extracted from the samples, RNA was reverse transcribed into cDNA to serve as the sequencing template. TCRdb's copy holds only in-frame clones and misses some; the assay was immunoSEQ multiplex PCR. Of about 120,000 clones listed, about 50% are singletons. CDR1 is SEHNR, CDR2 FQNEAQ, per germline (reference sequence). Between the trimmed V and J ends, which lost 5 bases and 3 bases, there was a span of 11 bases. The length of the CDR3 is 13 residues. Documented treatment: oral pan-JAK inhibitor, 5-10 mg twice daily.

V gene TRBV7-9 combines with J gene TRBJ2-7; D remains ambiguous. This sequence originates from a human donor with alopecia areata. The sample here was CD4+ T cells sorted from blood, taken at week 4, from a patient treated with tofacitinib. CDR3 coding DNA: TGTGCCAGCAGCGGGCAGGCCAGCTACGAGCAGTACTTC. It translates to CASSGQASYEQYF.